Below, 32 T cell receptor beta chains from the same sample are listed, as sequenced in a study of T-cell reconstitution after alpha-beta-depleted transplantation in children. Unique molecular identifiers were incorporated when the TCRbeta library was constructed. MiXCR was run by TCRdb on the PCR reads, yielding one entry per CDR3 protein. Here the sample spans 700,000 to 950,000 distinct CDR3 sequences, roughly 15% being singletons. Source: PBMCs, mostly from graft donor cells, taken 360 days after TCRalphabeta/CD19-depleted stem cell transplant. These receptors originate from a male patient aged 5 to 17 who had a stem cell transplant for acute lymphoblastic leukemia, so the T cells may come from the graft donor.

The chain links TRBV7-2 to TRBJ2-1; TRBD2 matches at 11 bases. The V and J ends lost 4 bases and 7 bases, in that order; junction bases with no gene match: 9. Germline loops: CDR1 SGHTA, CDR2 FQGNSA. There are 16 residues in the CDR3. The CDR3 sequence is CASSSHLAGGGNEQFF. DNA for the CDR3: TGTGCCAGCAGCTCCCATCTAGCGGGAGGCGGTAATGAGCAGTTCTTC.

This clonotype occurred a few times. The chain combines TRBV4-1 with TRBJ2-7; tentatively, D is TRBD1 (5 bases). Trimming stripped 1 base from V and 0 bases from J, with 19 bases between. CDR1 MGHRA and CDR2 YSYEKL come from the germline V gene. The CDR3 covers 18 residues. CDR3 loop: CASSQGVMGRVFSYEQYF. The CDR3, as DNA: TGCGCCAGCAGCCAAGGGGTTATGGGCAGGGTTTTCTCCTACGAGCAGTACTTC.

The chain joins TRBV12-3 or TRBV12-4 to TRBJ1-2; D possibly corresponds to TRBD1 (5 bases). The CDR3 consists of 16 residues. V was shortened by 1 base and J by 4 bases, with 16 bases between the two germline ends. CDR3 nucleotides: TGTGCCAGCAGTTTAGATGGGCCAGTTGGGGCCTATGGCTACACCTTC. Amino acid sequence: CASSLDGPVGAYGYTF.

This clonotype was counted only a few times. The chain employs TRBV7-9 and TRBJ2-7; D uncertain. CDR1 SEHNR and CDR2 FQNEAQ come from the germline V gene (reference sequence). The CDR3 contains 15 residues. V lost 5 bases and J 2 bases, leaving 16 bases between the germline ends. The CDR3 DNA follows: TGTGCCAGCAGCCCCTTCACGACCGTTACCTACGAGCAGTACTTC. Protein sequence: CASSPFTTVTYEQYF.

This clonotype showed up many times. The chain uses TRBV7-2 and TRBJ2-1; D unclear. Trimming pared 4 bases from V and 0 bases from J, leaving 10 bases between. Looked up from germline, CDR1 is SGHTA and CDR2 is FQGNSA. This CDR3 contains 15 residues. The CDR3 DNA sequence: TGTGCCAGCAGCTCCCTTTATGGCTCCTACAATGAGCAGTTCTTC. It codes for CASSSLYGSYNEQFF.

The CDR3 here is CASSPSPFGAGGIYEQYF. For the CDR3, the DNA is TGCGCCAGCAGCCCGAGCCCTTTTGGAGCGGGAGGGATCTACGAGCAGTACTTC. The chain joins TRBV5-1 to TRBJ2-7, with 10 bases lining up with TRBD2. This CDR3 spans 18 amino acids. Germline V lookup: CDR1 SGHRS, CDR2 YFSETQ. After removal of 4 bases from V and 3 bases from J, the junction contained 16 bases not matched to a gene.

This clonotype was seen many times. The genes are TRBV5-1 and TRBJ1-2; a possible D gene is TRBD1 (5 bases). Trimming removed 4 bases at V and 8 bases at J, with 15 bases between. CDR1 SGHRS and CDR2 YFSETQ come from the germline V gene. The CDR3 runs 13 residues. In DNA form, the CDR3 reads TGCGCCAGCAGCGCGACAGCCCTTTTGGGCTACACCTTC. It encodes CASSATALLGYTF. The full variable domain, completed using reference TRBV5-1 and TRBJ1-2, is KAGVTQTPRYLIKTRGQQVTLSCSPISGHRSVSWYQQTPGQGLQFLFEYFSETQRNKGNFPGRFSGRQFSNSRSEMNVSTLELGDSALYLCASSATALLGYTFGSGTRLTVV.

This sequence joins TRBV7-8 and TRBJ2-7, with 7 bases lining up with TRBD2. CDR1 SGHVS and CDR2 FQNEAQ come from the germline V gene. This CDR3 comprises 16 residues. After removal of 5 bases from V and 2 bases from J, the junction contained 12 bases not matched to a gene. This CDR3 is CASSPPVASGPYEQYF. Here the CDR3 DNA reads TGTGCCAGCAGCCCCCCGGTGGCTAGCGGCCCCTACGAGCAGTACTTC.

This clonotype was recorded at least ten times. The chain uses TRBV12-3 or TRBV12-4 and TRBJ2-1; D may be TRBD1 (5 bases). There are 14 residues in the CDR3. Deletions cut 10 bases from V and 0 bases from J, with 13 bases between. DNA of the CDR3: TGTGCCACCAGGGCCTTTAGCTCCTACAATGAGCAGTTCTTC. Translated, it gives CATRAFSSYNEQFF.

At least ten counts were recorded for this clonotype. The gene calls are TRBV5-1 and TRBJ2-1; D gene ambiguous. The CDR3 has 16 amino acids. The germline V and J ends were trimmed by 0 bases and 7 bases, with 17 bases remaining between them. Germline CDR1 and CDR2: SGHRS and YFSETQ. DNA of the CDR3: TGCGCCAGCAGCTTGGCCCTGACGACTGAGACGAATGAGCAGTTCTTC. Its protein product is CASSLALTTETNEQFF.

CDR3 region: CASKKWTSGYEQYF. The CDR3 nucleotides are TGTGCCAGCAAAAAATGGACTAGCGGCTACGAGCAGTACTTC. V usage is TRBV13 and J usage is TRBJ2-7; 10 bases align to TRBD2. Germline V lookup: CDR1 PRHDT, CDR2 FYEKMQ (reference sequence). The CDR3 is made up of 14 amino acids. The trim removed 7 bases at V and 3 bases at J, leaving 6 bases unmatched.

This clonotype was seen a few times. The chain employs TRBV29-1 and TRBJ2-3; D may be TRBD1 or TRBD2 (5 bases each). Trimming pared 2 bases from V and 2 bases from J, leaving 11 bases between. The CDR3 extends over 14 amino acids. In germline, CDR1 is SQVTM, CDR2 ANQGSEA. The CDR3 loop reads CSVERGVYTDTQYF. The CDR3 nucleotides read TGCAGCGTTGAACGAGGGGTGTACACAGATACGCAGTATTTT.

This chain uses TRBV20-1 with TRBJ1-2; D unresolved. The CDR3 extends over 13 amino acids. V was pared by 3 bases and J by 8 bases, with 16 bases between. CDR1 and CDR2 (germline): DFQATT, SNEGSKA (reference sequence). The DNA for the CDR3 is TGCAGTGCTAGTGGGCAGTTCGGCCGGGGCTACACCTTC. This gives the protein CSASGQFGRGYTF.

A few counts support this clonotype. The V gene is TRBV5-4, the J gene TRBJ2-1; no clear D gene. V was cut by 4 bases and J by 7 bases, with 12 bases left in between. Germline-derived CDR1 and CDR2 are SGHNT and YYREEE (reference sequence). The CDR3 length is 13 residues. CDR3 bases: TGTGCCAGCAGCCGGTCGTCGCGAAATGAGCAGTTCTTC. Its protein is CASSRSSRNEQFF. Full variable domain (missing parts from reference TRBV5-4 and TRBJ2-1): ETGVTQSPTHLIKTRGQQVTLRCSSQSGHNTVSWYQQALGQGPQFIFQYYREEENGRGNFPPRFSGLQFPNYSSELNVNALELDDSALYLCASSRSSRNEQFFGPGTRLTVL.

V usage is TRBV27 and J usage is TRBJ2-7; 7 positions match TRBD1. Unmatched junction bases numbered 8, after V lost 6 bases and J lost 3 bases. Germline CDR1 MNHEY, CDR2 SMNVEV (reference sequence). CDR3 size: 14 residues. The CDR3 nucleotides read TGTGCCAGCAGCCGAATCGGGGACAGCTACGAGCAGTACTTC. Protein: CASSRIGDSYEQYF.

The rearrangement joins TRBV5-1 to TRBJ1-2; D gene unclear. Germline assignment: CDR1 SGHRS and CDR2 YFSETQ. V was clipped by 2 bases and J by 4 bases, with 9 bases between them. The length of the CDR3 is 13 residues. For the CDR3, the DNA is TGCGCCAGCAGCTTTACAGCTCTCTATGGCTACACCTTC. It specifies CASSFTALYGYTF.

This clonotype has a handful of counts. The chain couples TRBV29-1 to TRBJ1-4; no firm D call. Between the trimmed V and J ends, which lost 0 bases and 16 bases, there was a span of 9 bases. Germline values: CDR1 SQVTM, CDR2 ANQGSEA. CDR3 length: 10 amino acids. The CDR3 DNA sequence: TGCAGCGTTGAAGAAGACGGGCCGTTTTTT. Its protein is CSVEEDGPFF. The full variable domain, in which reference TRBV29-1 and TRBJ1-4 provide the parts outside the CDR3, is SAVISQKPSRDICQRGTSLTIQCQVDSQVTMMFWYRQQPGQSLTLIATANQGSEATYESGFVIDKFPISRPNLTFSTLTVSNMSPEDSSIYLCSVEEDGPFFGSGTQLSVL.

This clonotype appeared many times. CDR3 region: CASSLPTGGTAPLHF. The DNA of the CDR3 is TGTGCCAGCAGTTTACCAACAGGGGGCACGGCACCCCTCCACTTT. This sequence joins TRBV12-3 or TRBV12-4 and TRBJ1-6, with TRBD1 identical over 9 bases. The CDR3 extends over 15 amino acids. The J segment lost 11 bases and the V segment lost 2 bases, leaving 7 bases of the junction unmatched.

This clonotype was detected ten times or more. The chain carries TRBV9 and TRBJ2-1, with D hard to call. Germline-derived CDR1 and CDR2 are SGDLS and YYNGEE. V was clipped by 0 bases and J by 6 bases, with 10 bases between them. The CDR3 has 14 residues. The CDR3 is CASSVALAVNEQFF. CDR3 DNA: TGTGCCAGCAGCGTAGCCTTAGCAGTCAATGAGCAGTTCTTC.

The CDR3 DNA follows: TGCGCCAGCAGCTTGGACCCAGGGCTGGGGAATCAGCCCCAGCATTTT. It encodes CASSLDPGLGNQPQHF. The chain uses TRBV5-1 and TRBJ1-5; TRBD1 might be the D (5 bases). Trimming left V 0 bases short and J 4 bases short, with 14 bases between. This CDR3 has 16 amino acids. Germline V gene lookup returns CDR1 SGHRS and CDR2 YFSETQ.

This clonotype was recorded a few times. The V call is TRBV29-1, the J call TRBJ1-2, with D uncertain. Germline CDR1 SQVTM, CDR2 ANQGSEA. The germline V and J ends were trimmed by 0 bases and 6 bases, with 2 bases remaining between them. The CDR3 totals 10 residues. The CDR3 region has the DNA TGCAGCGTTGAAGACCATGGCTACACCTTC. Translating gives CSVEDHGYTF.

The rearrangement uses TRBV12-3 or TRBV12-4 and TRBJ2-3; a weak D match, TRBD1 (5 bases). V was clipped by 6 bases and J by 3 bases, with 13 bases between them. The CDR3 runs to 14 residues. The CDR3 sequence: CASRSGRRTDTQYF. The CDR3, as DNA: TGTGCCAGCAGATCAGGGCGCAGGACAGATACGCAGTATTTT.

This clonotype was seen only a few times. J is TRBJ2-5 and V is TRBV14; 7 bases align to TRBD2. In germline, CDR1 is SGHDN, CDR2 FVKESK. CDR3 length equals 17 residues. V lost 0 bases and J lost 4; bases outside the gene matches: 11. The CDR3 is CASSQDARESLIETQYF. CDR3 DNA: TGTGCCAGCAGCCAAGATGCGCGGGAGTCCCTCATAGAGACCCAGTACTTC. Together with reference TRBV14 and TRBJ2-5, the CDR3 gives the full variable domain: EAGVTQFPSHSVIEKGQTVTLRCDPISGHDNLYWYRRVMGKEIKFLLHFVKESKQDESGMPNNRFLAERTGGTYSTLKVQPAELEDSGVYFCASSQDARESLIETQYFGPGTRLLVL.

This clonotype was seen a handful of times. The J gene is TRBJ2-2, the V gene TRBV20-1; no definite D call. The germline gives CDR1 DFQATT, CDR2 SNEGSKA (reference sequence). V lost 5 bases to trimming and J lost 0 bases, with 13 bases between them. The CDR3 is 15 amino acids. CDR3 residues: CSARNSEANTGELFF. The CDR3 DNA is TGCAGTGCTCGTAATAGTGAAGCGAACACCGGGGAGCTGTTTTTT.

For this clonotype: This may be a read error, as it is one base from a much larger clone. The chain uses TRBV9 and TRBJ2-1; no reliable D call. The CDR3 runs 15 residues. Germline V gene sequence: CDR1 SGDLS, CDR2 YYNGEE. The CDR3 spells CTSSVGDQSLYEQFF. The CDR3 bases are TGTACCAGCAGCGTAGGCGACCAATCGCTGTATGAGCAGTTCTTC.

The rearrangement links TRBV25-1 to TRBJ2-1, with 8 positions matching TRBD1. Per germline, CDR1 MGHDK and CDR2 SYGVNS. With V trimmed by 6 bases and J by 4 bases, 8 bases remained unmatched. This CDR3 is built from 15 residues. The CDR3 sequence is CASRRGQVNYNEQFF. The CDR3 nucleotides are TGTGCCAGCAGAAGGGGACAGGTGAATTACAATGAGCAGTTCTTC. The complete variable domain, with remaining parts taken from reference TRBV25-1 and TRBJ2-1, reads EADIYQTPRYLVIGTGKKITLECSQTMGHDKMYWYQQDPGMELHLIHYSYGVNSTEKGDLSSESTVSRIRTEHFPLTLESARPSHTSQYLCASRRGQVNYNEQFFGPGTRLTVL.

The V gene is TRBV29-1, the J gene TRBJ2-7; either TRBD1 or TRBD2 may fit D (7 bases each). Germline CDR1 is SQVTM and CDR2 is ANQGSEA. V was shortened by 1 base and J by 6 bases, with 19 bases between the two germline ends. This CDR3 is built from 15 residues. The CDR3 bases are TGCAGCGTTGAAGCCTTGACAGGGAGGGGCGGCGAGCAGTACTTC. Encoded protein: CSVEALTGRGGEQYF.

The chain joins TRBV18 to TRBJ2-6, with TRBD2 as a possible D gene (5 bases). The CDR3 contains 18 residues. Germline values: CDR1 KGHSH, CDR2 LQKENI. Trimming cost V 8 bases and J 0 bases, with 20 bases left between them. The CDR3 sequence is CASPPRERPLSGANVLTF. For the CDR3, the DNA is TGTGCCAGCCCTCCCCGAGAGCGGCCCCTCTCTGGGGCCAACGTCCTGACTTTC.

This clonotype was counted at least ten times. The chain recombines TRBV7-2 with TRBJ2-1; the D is unclear. The CDR3 sequence is 13 residues long. Germline V CDR1 and CDR2: SGHTA, FQGNSA. Trimming pared 1 base from V and 6 bases from J, leaving 7 bases between. The CDR3 loop reads CASSLDAVNEQFF. The CDR3 DNA sequence: TGTGCCAGCAGCTTAGATGCGGTCAATGAGCAGTTCTTC.

This clonotype was found a few times. The chain links TRBV14 to TRBJ2-5; the D is unclear. Per germline, CDR1 SGHDN and CDR2 FVKESK. V gave up 0 bases and J gave up 4 bases, with 12 bases separating them. There are 15 residues in the CDR3. CDR3 nucleotides: TGTGCCAGCAGCCAAGATGACTTACTACGAGAGACCCAGTACTTC. It translates to CASSQDDLLRETQYF.

In this sample, this clonotype turned up a few times. The chain uses TRBV5-1 and TRBJ1-3; D is perhaps TRBD1 (5 bases). Germline loops: CDR1 SGHRS, CDR2 YFSETQ. Trimming took off 6 bases at V and 2 bases at J, with 12 bases between the two ends. This CDR3 spans 14 amino acids. The DNA of the CDR3 is TGCGCCAGCAACCCAGGGCAGCCTGGAAACACCATATATTTT. This translates into CASNPGQPGNTIYF.

The V gene is TRBV15, the J gene TRBJ2-7; TRBD2 might be the D (7 bases). CDR3 length: 16 amino acids. Trimming took off 3 bases at V and 3 bases at J, with 18 bases between the two ends. CDR1 and CDR2 from the germline V gene are LNHNV and YYDKDF (reference sequence). This chain's CDR3 is CATSRGGGEKDYEQYF. In nucleotides, the CDR3 is TGTGCCACCAGCAGGGGAGGGGGAGAGAAGGACTACGAGCAGTACTTC.